This T cell receptor (beta chain) was obtained from a study of cytomegalovirus exposure and HLA in healthy donors. CDR1 and CDR2 from the germline V gene are SEHNR and FQNEAQ (reference sequence). The CDR3 covers 15 residues. J was trimmed by 3 bases and V by 5 bases; bases with no gene match: 8. 60 Vbeta and 13 Jbeta primers were used in PCR. Produced via immunoSEQ multiplex PCR; TCRdb's table is partial and in-frame only. The top ten clones hold around 4.8% of a sample with roughly 100,000 clones, around 68% of them seen once. The chain recombines TRBV7-9 with TRBJ2-7; 9 bases map to TRBD1. The receptor was isolated from a human donor in good health. The sequencing input was PBMCs. The CDR3 is CASSPGQGMFYEQYF. In DNA, the CDR3 is TGTGCCAGCAGCCCTGGACAGGGGATGTTCTACGAGCAGTACTTC.